One and the same sample provided the 14 T cell receptor beta chains below, sequenced in a study of cytomegalovirus exposure and HLA in healthy donors. Method: immunoSEQ multiplex PCR; TCRdb's copy keeps in-frame clones and lacks some. The profile covers roughly 150,000 clones, with 89% appearing a single time and around 10% taken by the ten largest. Sequenced sample: PBMCs. All receptors come from a woman under 30 in good health and CMV-seropositive.

This chain uses TRBV19 with TRBJ2-5; 7 bases line up with TRBD1. V shed 5 bases, J shed 2 bases, and the junction held 5 bases outside the gene matches. The CDR3 totals 14 residues. Per the germline V gene, CDR1 is LNHDA and CDR2 is SQIVND (reference sequence). CDR3 loop: CASSLQGEQETQYF. The DNA for the CDR3 is TGTGCCAGTAGTCTCCAGGGGGAACAAGAGACCCAGTACTTC.

V and J are TRBV7-2 and TRBJ1-5; D perhaps matches TRBD1 (5 bases). The germline gives CDR1 SGHTA, CDR2 FQGNSA. This CDR3 contains 14 residues. The V end lost 5 bases, the J end lost 9 bases, and 17 bases lay between the germline ends. Here the CDR3 reads CASSSGTAGRPQHF. Written as DNA, the CDR3 is TGTGCCAGCAGCAGCGGGACGGCGGGGAGGCCCCAGCATTTT.

This rearrangement joins TRBV11-3 to TRBJ2-1; 10 bases fit TRBD2. V shed 4 bases, J shed 8 bases, and the junction held 11 bases outside the gene matches. The CDR3 has 16 amino acids. CDR1 and CDR2 from the germline V gene are SGHNT and YENEEA. Here the CDR3 reads CASSWASSGRAYEQFF. CDR3 in DNA: TGTGCCAGCAGCTGGGCCTCGAGCGGGAGGGCCTATGAGCAGTTCTTC.

This clone was observed a handful of times. The V call is TRBV2, the J call TRBJ1-2; unclear D gene. This CDR3 contains 13 residues. Trimming took off 7 bases at V and 7 bases at J, with 16 bases between the two ends. CDR1 and CDR2 from the germline V gene are SNHLY and FYNNEI. CDR3 nucleotides: TGTGCCAGCAAGGTGCAAAGCGCATCTGGCTACACCTTC. Translating it yields CASKVQSASGYTF.

This sequence joins TRBV19 and TRBJ2-3, with 9 bases lining up with TRBD2. CDR3 size: 17 residues. The germline CDR1 and CDR2 sequences are LNHDA and SQIVND (reference sequence). Trimming took 2 bases from V and 1 from J; bases not matched to a gene: 7. The CDR3 sequence is CASSISISGRGTDTQYF. As DNA, the CDR3 is TGTGCCAGTAGTATATCGATTAGCGGGAGAGGCACAGATACGCAGTATTTT.

The chain links TRBV5-6 to TRBJ2-5, with TRBD2 identical over 8 bases. Germline V gene lookup returns CDR1 SGHDT and CDR2 YYEEEE. The CDR3 consists of 16 residues. The ends lost 2 bases at V and 5 bases at J; junction bases unmatched: 11. In nucleotides, the CDR3 is TGTGCCAGCAGCTTCTTACCGGGAGGGCCGGGGGAGACCCAGTACTTC. This sequence encodes CASSFLPGGPGETQYF.

CDR3 in DNA: TGTGCCAGCAGCGTGGGGGCTGACTATGGCTACACCTTC. Protein sequence: CASSVGADYGYTF. The chain combines TRBV9 with TRBJ1-2; maybe TRBD1 (6 bases). The CDR3 has 13 residues. Germline CDR1 SGDLS, CDR2 YYNGEE. Deletions cut 2 bases from V and 3 bases from J, with 8 bases between.

V is TRBV19 and J is TRBJ1-1; possible D gene TRBD1, 5 bases. Trimming left V 4 bases short and J 3 bases short, with 15 bases between. In germline, CDR1 is LNHDA, CDR2 SQIVND (reference sequence). This CDR3 is 15 amino acids long. In DNA form, the CDR3 reads TGTGCCAGTAGTAGGCGGGGCAAAGGCGACACTGAAGCTTTCTTT. Its protein product is CASSRRGKGDTEAFF.

CDR3 nucleotide sequence: TGTGCCAGCAGCCCGGACAGGGTATGGGGTGAAAAACTGTTTTTT. It translates to CASSPDRVWGEKLFF. V and J are TRBV5-4 and TRBJ1-4; TRBD1 matches at 8 bases. Germline V gives CDR1 SGHNT, CDR2 YYREEE (reference sequence). Trimming cost V 4 bases and J 7 bases; bases outside gene matches: 9. The CDR3 spans 15 residues.

This sequence joins TRBV2 and TRBJ1-3; a weak D match, TRBD1 (6 bases). Germline-derived CDR1 and CDR2 are SNHLY and FYNNEI. This CDR3 is 15 amino acids long. V lost 7 bases to trimming and J lost 0 bases, with 13 bases between them. The CDR3 coding sequence is TGTGCCAGCACCTTGGACAGAACCTCTGGAAACACCATATATTTT. Its translation is CASTLDRTSGNTIYF.

V usage is TRBV2 and J usage is TRBJ2-5, with 8 bases lining up with TRBD2. The CDR3 is made up of 15 amino acids. Unmatched junction bases numbered 6, after V lost 5 bases and J lost 1 base. The V gene's germline CDR1 is SNHLY and CDR2 FYNNEI. In DNA form, the CDR3 reads TGTGCCAGCAGTAGGACTAGCCCCGTCCAAGAGACCCAGTACTTC. This encodes CASSRTSPVQETQYF.

This chain links TRBV29-1 with TRBJ1-3, with D perhaps matching TRBD1 (6 bases). The germline V gene has CDR1 SQVTM and CDR2 ANQGSEA. Trimming took off 6 bases at V and 0 bases at J, with 9 bases between the two ends. The CDR3 consists of 13 residues. DNA of the CDR3: TGCAGCGTAGGACAGAGCTCTGGAAACACCATATATTTT. This translates into CSVGQSSGNTIYF.

The gene calls are TRBV6-5 and TRBJ2-1; 8 nucleotides line up with TRBD1. CDR3 length equals 16 residues. Germline V gene data show CDR1 as MNHEY and CDR2 as SVGAGI. J was trimmed by 7 bases and V by 0 bases; bases with no gene match: 8. The CDR3 coding sequence is TGTGCCAGCAGTTACTCGCGATACAGGGGGAGGAATGAGCAGTTCTTC. Residues: CASSYSRYRGRNEQFF.

The rearrangement links TRBV20-1 to TRBJ1-1; D possibly corresponds to TRBD1 (5 bases). The germline gives CDR1 DFQATT, CDR2 SNEGSKA (reference sequence). Between the trimmed V and J ends, which lost 7 bases and 10 bases, there was a span of 16 bases. The CDR3 is 11 residues long. The CDR3 region has the DNA TGCAGTGTAGGGACTATCCGGGGAGCTTTCTTT. Its protein is CSVGTIRGAFF.